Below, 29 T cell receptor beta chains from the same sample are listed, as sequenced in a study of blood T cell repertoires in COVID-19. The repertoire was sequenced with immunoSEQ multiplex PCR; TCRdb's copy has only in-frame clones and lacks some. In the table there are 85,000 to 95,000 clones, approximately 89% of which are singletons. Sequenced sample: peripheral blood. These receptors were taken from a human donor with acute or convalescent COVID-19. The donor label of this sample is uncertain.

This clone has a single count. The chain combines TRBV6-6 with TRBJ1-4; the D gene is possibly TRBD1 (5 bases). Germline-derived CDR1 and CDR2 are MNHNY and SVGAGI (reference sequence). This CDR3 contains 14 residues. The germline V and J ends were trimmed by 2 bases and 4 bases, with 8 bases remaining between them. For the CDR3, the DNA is TGTGCCAGCAGTTACATCGGGGGTAATGAAAAACTGTTTTTT. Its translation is CASSYIGGNEKLFF.

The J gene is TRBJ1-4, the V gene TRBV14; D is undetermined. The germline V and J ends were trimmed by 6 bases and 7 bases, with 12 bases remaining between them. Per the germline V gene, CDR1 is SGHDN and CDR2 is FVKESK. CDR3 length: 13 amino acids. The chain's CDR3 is CASRPEGGEKLFF. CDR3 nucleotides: TGTGCCAGCAGACCCGAGGGCGGTGAAAAACTGTTTTTT.

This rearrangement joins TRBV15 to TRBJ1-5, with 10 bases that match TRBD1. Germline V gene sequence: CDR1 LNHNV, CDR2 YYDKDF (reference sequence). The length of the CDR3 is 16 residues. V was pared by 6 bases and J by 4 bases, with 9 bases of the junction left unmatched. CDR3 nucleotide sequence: TGTGCCACCAGGGATGGACAGGGGGGTGGTAATCAGCCCCAGCATTTT. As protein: CATRDGQGGGNQPQHF.

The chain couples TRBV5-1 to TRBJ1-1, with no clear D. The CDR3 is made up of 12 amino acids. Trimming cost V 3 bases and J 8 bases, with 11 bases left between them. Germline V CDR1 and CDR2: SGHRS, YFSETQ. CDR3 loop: CASSSSGMEAFF. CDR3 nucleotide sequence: TGCGCCAGCAGCTCGTCGGGGATGGAAGCTTTCTTT.

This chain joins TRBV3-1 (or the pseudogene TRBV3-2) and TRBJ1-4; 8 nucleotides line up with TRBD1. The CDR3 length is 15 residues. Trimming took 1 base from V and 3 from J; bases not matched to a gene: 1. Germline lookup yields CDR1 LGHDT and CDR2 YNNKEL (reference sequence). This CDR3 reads CASSQGTGSNEKLFF. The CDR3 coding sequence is TGTGCCAGCAGCCAAGGGACAGGGTCTAATGAAAAACTGTTTTTT.

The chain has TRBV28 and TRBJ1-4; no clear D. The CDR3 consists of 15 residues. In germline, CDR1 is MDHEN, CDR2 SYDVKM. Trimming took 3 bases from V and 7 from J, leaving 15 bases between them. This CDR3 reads CASSFKAGFREKLFF. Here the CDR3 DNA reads TGTGCCAGCAGTTTTAAAGCAGGTTTTCGTGAAAAACTGTTTTTT.

For the CDR3, the DNA is TGTGCCAGCAGCTCTTTAGCGGGGGGGGAATTGGACACTGAAGCTTTCTTT. This gives the protein CASSSLAGGELDTEAFF. This rearrangement joins TRBV13 to TRBJ1-1, with a weak D call TRBD1 (5 bases). The CDR3 consists of 17 residues. Trimming removed 4 bases at V and 3 bases at J, with 21 bases between. Germline CDR1 and CDR2: PRHDT and FYEKMQ (reference sequence). Variable domain in full (rest from reference TRBV13 and TRBJ1-1): AAGVIQSPRHLIKEKRETATLKCYPIPRHDTVYWYQQGPGQDPQFLISFYEKMQSDKGSIPDRFSAQQFSDYHSELNMSSLELGDSALYFCASSSLAGGELDTEAFFGQGTRLTVV.

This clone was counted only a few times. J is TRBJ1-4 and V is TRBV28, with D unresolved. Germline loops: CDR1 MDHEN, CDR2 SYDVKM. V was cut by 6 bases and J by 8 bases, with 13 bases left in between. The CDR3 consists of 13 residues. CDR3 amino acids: CASRGYSGEKLFF. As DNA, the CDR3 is TGTGCCAGCAGGGGGTATTCGGGAGAAAAACTGTTTTTT.

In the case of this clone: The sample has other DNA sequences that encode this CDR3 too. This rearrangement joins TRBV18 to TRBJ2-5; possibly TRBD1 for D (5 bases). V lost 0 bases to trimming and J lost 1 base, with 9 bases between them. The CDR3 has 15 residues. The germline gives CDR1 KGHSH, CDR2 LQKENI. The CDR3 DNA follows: TGTGCCAGCTCACCACCGGGGCAGCCCCAAGAGACCCAGTACTTC. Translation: CASSPPGQPQETQYF.

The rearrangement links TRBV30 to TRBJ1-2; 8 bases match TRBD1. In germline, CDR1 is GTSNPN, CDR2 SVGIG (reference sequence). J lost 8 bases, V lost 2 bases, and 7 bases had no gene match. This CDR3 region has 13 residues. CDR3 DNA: TGTGCCTGGAGTAGGACAGGGCTGGAGGGCTACACCTTC. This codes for CAWSRTGLEGYTF.

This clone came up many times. The CDR3 nucleotides read TGTGCCAGTAGCCCAGGTGAGGGATTCAAAGCTTTCTTT. Translated: CASSPGEGFKAFF. The V call is TRBV19, the J call TRBJ1-1; no reliable D call. Germline CDR1 and CDR2: LNHDA and SQIVND (reference sequence). CDR3 size: 13 residues. Trimming removed 6 bases from V and 9 bases from J, with 17 bases in between.

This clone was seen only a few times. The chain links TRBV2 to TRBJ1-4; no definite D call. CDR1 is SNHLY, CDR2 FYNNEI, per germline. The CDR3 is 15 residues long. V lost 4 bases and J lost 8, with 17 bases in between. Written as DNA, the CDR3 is TGTGCCAGCAGTGTTTCGGGGTTCTTAAACGAAAAACTGTTTTTT. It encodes CASSVSGFLNEKLFF.

CDR3 residues: CASSTLEIPLSTNYGYTF. CDR3 in DNA: TGTGCCAGTAGTACTCTCGAAATTCCACTATCGACTAACTATGGCTACACCTTC. V gene TRBV19 combines with J gene TRBJ1-2; D gene ambiguous. There are 18 residues in the CDR3. Germline V lookup: CDR1 LNHDA, CDR2 SQIVND (reference sequence). V was clipped by 4 bases and J by 0 bases, with 21 bases between them.

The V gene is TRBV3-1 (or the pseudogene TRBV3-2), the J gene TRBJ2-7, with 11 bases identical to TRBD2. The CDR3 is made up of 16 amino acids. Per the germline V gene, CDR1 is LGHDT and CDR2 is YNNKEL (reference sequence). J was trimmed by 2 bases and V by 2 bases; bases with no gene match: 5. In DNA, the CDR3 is TGTGCCAGCAGCCAATCTAGCGGGGGGTCCACCTACGAGCAGTACTTC. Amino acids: CASSQSSGGSTYEQYF.

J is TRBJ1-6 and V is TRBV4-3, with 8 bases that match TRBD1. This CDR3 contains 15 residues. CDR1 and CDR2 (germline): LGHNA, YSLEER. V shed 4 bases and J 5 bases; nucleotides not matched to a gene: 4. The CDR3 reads CASSLWTGNNSPLHF. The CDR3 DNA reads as TGCGCCAGCAGCCTCTGGACAGGGAATAATTCACCCCTCCACTTT.

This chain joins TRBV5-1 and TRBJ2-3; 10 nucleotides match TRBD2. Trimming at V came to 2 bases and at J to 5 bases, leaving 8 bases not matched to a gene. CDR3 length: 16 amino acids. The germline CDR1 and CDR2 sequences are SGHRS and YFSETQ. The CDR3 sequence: CASSLTPSGGEDTQYF. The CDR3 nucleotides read TGCGCCAGCAGCTTAACGCCTAGCGGGGGAGAAGATACGCAGTATTTT. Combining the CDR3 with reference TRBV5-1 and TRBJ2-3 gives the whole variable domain KAGVTQTPRYLIKTRGQQVTLSCSPISGHRSVSWYQQTPGQGLQFLFEYFSETQRNKGNFPGRFSGRQFSNSRSEMNVSTLELGDSALYLCASSLTPSGGEDTQYFGPGTRLTVL.

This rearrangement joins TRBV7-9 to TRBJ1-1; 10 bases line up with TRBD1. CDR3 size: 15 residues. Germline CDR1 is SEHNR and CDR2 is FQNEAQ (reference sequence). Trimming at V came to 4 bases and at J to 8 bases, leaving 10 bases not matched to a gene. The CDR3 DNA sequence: TGTGCCAGCAGCTCAACTCCCGGGACAGGGGTGGAAGCTTTCTTT. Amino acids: CASSSTPGTGVEAFF.

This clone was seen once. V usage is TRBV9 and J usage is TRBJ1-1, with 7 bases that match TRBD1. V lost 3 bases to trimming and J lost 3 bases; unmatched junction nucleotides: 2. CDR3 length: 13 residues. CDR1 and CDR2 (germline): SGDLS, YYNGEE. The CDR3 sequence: CASSATGYTEAFF. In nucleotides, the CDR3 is TGTGCCAGCAGCGCGACAGGGTACACTGAAGCTTTCTTT.

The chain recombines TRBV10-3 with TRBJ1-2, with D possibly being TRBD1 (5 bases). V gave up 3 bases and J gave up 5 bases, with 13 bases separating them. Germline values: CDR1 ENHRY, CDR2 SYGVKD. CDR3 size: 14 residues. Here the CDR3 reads CAISDGDSTYGYTF. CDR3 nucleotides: TGTGCCATCAGTGACGGGGACTCGACTTATGGCTACACCTTC.

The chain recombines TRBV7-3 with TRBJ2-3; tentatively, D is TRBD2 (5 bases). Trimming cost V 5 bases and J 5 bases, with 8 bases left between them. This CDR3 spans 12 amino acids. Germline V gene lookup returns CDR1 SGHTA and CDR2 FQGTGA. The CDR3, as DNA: TGTGCCAGCAGCCTCGGACTAGATACGCAGTATTTT. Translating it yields CASSLGLDTQYF.

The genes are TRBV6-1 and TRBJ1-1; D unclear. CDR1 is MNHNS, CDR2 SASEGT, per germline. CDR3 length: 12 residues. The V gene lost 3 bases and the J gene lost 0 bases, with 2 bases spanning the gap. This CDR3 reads CASSDMNTEAFF. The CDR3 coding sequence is TGTGCCAGCAGTGACATGAACACTGAAGCTTTCTTT.

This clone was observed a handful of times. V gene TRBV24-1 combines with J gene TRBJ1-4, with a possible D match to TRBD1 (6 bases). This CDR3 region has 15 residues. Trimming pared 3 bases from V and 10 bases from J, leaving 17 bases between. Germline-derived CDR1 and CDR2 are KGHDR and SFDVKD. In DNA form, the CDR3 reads TGTGCCACCAGTGATACCGGGACAAAAGGCGGAAAACTGTTTTTT. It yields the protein CATSDTGTKGGKLFF.

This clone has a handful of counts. CDR3 loop: CASSGGKGRDRFTGELFF. Written as DNA, the CDR3 is TGTGCCAGCAGCGGGGGCAAGGGCCGGGACAGGTTCACCGGGGAGCTGTTTTTT. The chain recombines TRBV5-6 with TRBJ2-2; 8 nucleotides agree with TRBD1. The V segment lost 4 bases and the J segment 4 bases; nucleotides outside the gene matches: 15. CDR1 SGHDT and CDR2 YYEEEE come from the germline V gene. The CDR3 consists of 18 residues.

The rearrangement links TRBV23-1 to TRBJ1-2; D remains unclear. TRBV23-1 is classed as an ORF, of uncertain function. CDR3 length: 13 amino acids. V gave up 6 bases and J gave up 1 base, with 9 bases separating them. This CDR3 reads CASRVHLNYGYTF. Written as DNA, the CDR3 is TGCGCCAGCAGAGTACACCTTAACTATGGCTACACCTTC.

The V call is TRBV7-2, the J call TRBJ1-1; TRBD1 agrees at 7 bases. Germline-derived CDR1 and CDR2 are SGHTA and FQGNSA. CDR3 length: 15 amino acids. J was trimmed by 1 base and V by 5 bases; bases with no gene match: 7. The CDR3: CASSTQGGKNTEAFF. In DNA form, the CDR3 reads TGTGCCAGCAGCACCCAGGGGGGAAAGAACACTGAAGCTTTCTTT.

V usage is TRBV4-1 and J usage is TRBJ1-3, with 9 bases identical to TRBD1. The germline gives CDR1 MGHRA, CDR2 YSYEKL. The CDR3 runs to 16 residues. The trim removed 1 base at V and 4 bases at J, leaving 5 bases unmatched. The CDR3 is CASSQGEGTGGNTIYF. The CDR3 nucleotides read TGCGCCAGCAGCCAAGGGGAAGGGACAGGGGGAAACACCATATATTTT.

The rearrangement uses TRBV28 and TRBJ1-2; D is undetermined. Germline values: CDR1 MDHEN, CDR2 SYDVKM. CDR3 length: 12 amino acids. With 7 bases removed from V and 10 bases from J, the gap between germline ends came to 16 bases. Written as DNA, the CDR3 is TGTGCCAGCACCATCCGGACGGGAAACTACACCTTC. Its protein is CASTIRTGNYTF.

CDR3 in DNA: TGTGCCAGCACCCGGACAGGGAGTGAAAAACTGTTTTTT. This sequence encodes CASTRTGSEKLFF. The rearrangement uses TRBV28 and TRBJ1-4, with TRBD1 matching over 8 bases. The V gene end was trimmed by 7 bases and the J gene end by 7 bases; junction bases not matched to a gene: 5. The CDR3 consists of 13 residues. Germline lookup yields CDR1 MDHEN and CDR2 SYDVKM.

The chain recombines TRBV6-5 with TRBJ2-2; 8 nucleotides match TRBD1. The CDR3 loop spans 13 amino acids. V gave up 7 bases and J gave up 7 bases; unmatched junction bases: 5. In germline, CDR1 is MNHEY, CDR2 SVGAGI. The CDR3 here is CASKVTGDGELFF. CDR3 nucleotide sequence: TGTGCCAGCAAGGTGACAGGGGACGGGGAGCTGTTTTTT.